The subject of this entry is one T cell receptor beta chain. The data stem from a study of cytomegalovirus exposure and HLA in healthy donors. CDR3 length: 11 amino acids. Trimming left V 3 bases short and J 7 bases short, with 6 bases between. Germline CDR1 reads SNHLY; CDR2 reads FYNNEI. This PCR relied on a set of 60 Vbeta primers and 13 Jbeta primers. The data were produced by immunoSEQ multiplex PCR, yet TCRdb's version contains in-frame clones alone and is incomplete. Of fewer than 200,000 clones listed, approximately 80% are singletons. The rearrangement uses TRBV2 and TRBJ2-5; D call uncertain. This sequence was found in a middle-aged woman in good health and CMV-seropositive. The source material was PBMCs. For the CDR3, the DNA is TGTGCCAGCAGTGAGTCGGGGACCCAGTACTTC. As protein: CASSESGTQYF.